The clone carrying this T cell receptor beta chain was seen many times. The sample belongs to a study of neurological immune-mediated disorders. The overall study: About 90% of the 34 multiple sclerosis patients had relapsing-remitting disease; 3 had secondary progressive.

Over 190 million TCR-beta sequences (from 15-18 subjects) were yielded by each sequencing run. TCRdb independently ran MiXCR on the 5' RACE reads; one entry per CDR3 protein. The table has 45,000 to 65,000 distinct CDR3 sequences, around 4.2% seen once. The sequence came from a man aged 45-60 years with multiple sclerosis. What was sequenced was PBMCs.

Here the CDR3 reads CASSAGGGTRETQYF. The CDR3 nucleotides read TGCGCCAGCAGCGCGGGCGGGGGGACTCGAGAGACCCAGTACTTC. This rearrangement joins TRBV5-1 to TRBJ2-5; 8 nucleotides line up with TRBD2. This CDR3 spans 15 amino acids. The germline CDR1 and CDR2 sequences are SGHRS and YFSETQ. The ends lost 4 bases at V and 4 bases at J; junction bases unmatched: 9.